Listed here are 19 T cell receptor beta chains from one sample, sequenced in a study of blood T cell repertoires in COVID-19. Here immunoSEQ multiplex PCR was the method, and the copy in TCRdb shows in-frame clones only, minus some. Altogether around 140,000 clones are present, about 89% being singletons, with the ten largest covering more than 15%. Sequenced: peripheral blood. These receptors all stem from a man over 45 with active or convalescent COVID-19.

The chain joins TRBV5-1 to TRBJ1-2, with 7 positions matching TRBD1. Trimming removed 3 bases from V and 4 bases from J; junction bases left unmatched: 3. The CDR3 has 13 amino acids. CDR1 and CDR2 (germline): SGHRS, YFSETQ. CDR3: CASSYTGVYGYTF. In DNA form, the CDR3 reads TGCGCCAGCAGCTATACAGGGGTCTATGGCTACACCTTC.

This sequence joins TRBV6-5 and TRBJ1-1, with D unresolved. The CDR3 totals 13 residues. Germline CDR1 and CDR2: MNHEY and SVGAGI. Trimming removed 6 bases from V and 3 bases from J, with 11 bases in between. CDR3 sequence: CASSRGRDTEAFF. The CDR3 coding sequence is TGTGCCAGCAGCCGAGGGAGGGACACTGAAGCTTTCTTT.

This sequence joins TRBV9 and TRBJ2-6; D ambiguous. The CDR3 spans 17 residues. V was clipped by 4 bases and J by 0 bases, with 14 bases between them. CDR1 SGDLS and CDR2 YYNGEE come from the germline V gene. CDR3 protein: CASSPLTRTSGANVLTF. In DNA form, the CDR3 reads TGTGCCAGCAGCCCGCTGACACGAACCTCTGGGGCCAACGTCCTGACTTTC.

This rearrangement joins TRBV29-1 to TRBJ2-1; the match to TRBD2 covers 12 bases. The ends lost 7 bases at V and 9 bases at J; junction bases unmatched: 7. The CDR3 runs to 13 residues. Germline lookup yields CDR1 SQVTM and CDR2 ANQGSEA. CDR3 in DNA: TGCAGCGGGGGGACTAGCGGGTCCCTTGAGCAGTTCTTC. Translation gives CSGGTSGSLEQFF.

V and J are TRBV30 and TRBJ1-6; a weak D match, TRBD1 (6 bases). Germline values: CDR1 GTSNPN, CDR2 SVGIG (reference sequence). V was clipped by 2 bases and J by 9 bases, with 17 bases between them. This CDR3 has 15 residues. The CDR3: CAWSKGQGSGSPLHF. In DNA form, the CDR3 reads TGTGCCTGGAGTAAGGGCCAGGGGTCGGGTTCACCCCTCCACTTT. Using reference TRBV30 and TRBJ1-6 for the parts outside the CDR3, the full variable domain is SQTIHQWPATLVQPVGSPLSLECTVEGTSNPNLYWYRQAAGRGLQLLFYSVGIGQISSEVPQNLSASRPQDRQFILSSKKLLLSDSGFYLCAWSKGQGSGSPLHFGNGTRLTVT.

This clone was seen a single time. CDR3 sequence: CASSPGGAGEKLFF. CDR3 sequence (DNA): TGTGCCAGCTCACCGGGGGGGGCTGGGGAAAAACTGTTTTTT. The chain is built from TRBV18 and TRBJ1-4, with D possibly matching TRBD1 (6 bases). CDR1 and CDR2 from the germline V gene are KGHSH and LQKENI. The CDR3 is 14 amino acids. The V and J ends lost 3 bases and 8 bases respectively, with 13 bases between them.

This clone was recorded only once. The chain combines TRBV5-4 with TRBJ1-2; 10 nucleotides line up with TRBD1. This CDR3 is built from 16 residues. Germline CDR1 is SGHNT and CDR2 is YYREEE (reference sequence). The trim removed 4 bases at V and 4 bases at J, leaving 10 bases unmatched. This CDR3 is CASSPDRGLPLYGYTF. In DNA form, the CDR3 reads TGTGCCAGCAGCCCAGACAGGGGGCTGCCCCTCTATGGCTACACCTTC.

The chain couples TRBV30 to TRBJ2-7, with a weak D call TRBD1 (5 bases). The germline V and J ends were trimmed by 0 bases and 3 bases, with 12 bases remaining between them. The CDR3 is 14 residues long. CDR1 and CDR2 (germline): GTSNPN, SVGIG (reference sequence). The CDR3 spells CAWSVRNRFYEQYF. The CDR3 DNA sequence: TGTGCCTGGAGTGTACGTAACAGGTTCTACGAGCAGTACTTC.

This clone was detected a few times. The chain links TRBV12-5 to TRBJ2-1, with 11 bases fitting TRBD2. There are 15 residues in the CDR3. CDR1 and CDR2 (germline): LGHNT, FRNRAP. Losses at the gene ends were 6 bases for V and 6 bases for J; bases not matched to a gene: 7. Written as DNA, the CDR3 is TGTGCTAGTGGCGTCCTAGCGGGGGGTCTCAATGAGCAGTTCTTC. Amino acids: CASGVLAGGLNEQFF.

The V and J genes are TRBV19 and TRBJ2-4, with D perhaps TRBD1 (6 bases). CDR3 length: 13 residues. Trimming removed 5 bases at V and 4 bases at J, with 9 bases between. Germline CDR1 and CDR2: LNHDA and SQIVND (reference sequence). CDR3 DNA sequence: TGTGCCAGTAGTCTCGGACAGAAAAACATTCAGTACTTC. Translated, it gives CASSLGQKNIQYF. The full variable domain, its missing parts supplied by reference TRBV19 and TRBJ2-4, is DGGITQSPKYLFRKEGQNVTLSCEQNLNHDAMYWYRQDPGQGLRLIYYSQIVNDFQKGDIAEGYSVSREKKESFPLTVTSAQKNPTAFYLCASSLGQKNIQYFGAGTRLSVL.

This clone came up once. This chain connects TRBV6-5 to TRBJ2-3, with 7 bases matching TRBD2. With V trimmed by 2 bases and J by 0 bases, 2 bases remained unmatched. The CDR3 is 15 residues long. Germline lookup yields CDR1 MNHEY and CDR2 SVGAGI. CDR3 sequence: CASSYGGGSTDTQYF. As DNA, the CDR3 is TGTGCCAGCAGTTACGGGGGGGGGAGCACAGATACGCAGTATTTT.

V gene TRBV15 combines with J gene TRBJ1-3, with D possibly TRBD1 on 6 matching bases. The CDR3 has 15 residues. Between the trimmed V and J ends, which lost 1 base and 2 bases, there was a span of 9 bases. CDR1 and CDR2 from the germline V gene are LNHNV and YYDKDF (reference sequence). CDR3 in amino acids: CATSRARDTGNTIYF. DNA of the CDR3: TGTGCCACCAGCAGAGCCCGGGACACTGGAAACACCATATATTTT.

The rearrangement uses TRBV19 and TRBJ2-3, with TRBD2 matching 9 bases. Germline loops: CDR1 LNHDA, CDR2 SQIVND (reference sequence). V shed 4 bases, J shed 0 bases, and the junction held 2 bases outside the gene matches. CDR3 size: 15 residues. The DNA for the CDR3 is TGTGCCAGTAGTAGACTAGCGGATAGCACAGATACGCAGTATTTT. Its protein is CASSRLADSTDTQYF.

This chain joins TRBV4-2 and TRBJ2-7, with 8 bases aligning to TRBD2. There are 15 residues in the CDR3. Germline CDR1 reads LGHNA; CDR2 reads YNFKEQ. Trimming removed 0 bases from V and 3 bases from J; junction bases left unmatched: 4. The CDR3 here is CASSQEAGGFYEQYF. CDR3 DNA sequence: TGTGCCAGCAGCCAAGAGGCGGGAGGATTCTACGAGCAGTACTTC.

J is TRBJ1-5 and V is TRBV28; D may be TRBD1 (5 bases). The germline V and J ends were trimmed by 11 bases and 2 bases, with 19 bases remaining between them. Germline loops: CDR1 MDHEN, CDR2 SYDVKM. The CDR3 has 15 residues. CDR3 coding DNA: TGTGCCGGGGGGGGAGGTGGTGGTGGCAATCAGCCCCAGCATTTT. Its protein is CAGGGGGGGNQPQHF. Using reference TRBV28 and TRBJ1-5 for the parts outside the CDR3, the full variable domain is DVKVTQSSRYLVKRTGEKVFLECVQDMDHENMFWYRQDPGLGLRLIYFSYDVKMKEKGDIPEGYSVSREKKERFSLILESASTNQTSMYLCAGGGGGGGNQPQHFGDGTRLSIL.

The rearrangement uses TRBV6-5 and TRBJ1-6; 10 positions match TRBD1. This CDR3 region has 15 residues. Trimming removed 1 base from V and 10 bases from J; junction bases left unmatched: 4. Germline V gene sequence: CDR1 MNHEY, CDR2 SVGAGI. The CDR3, as DNA: TGTGCCAGCAGTTACTTGGGACAGGGGAACTCACCCCTCCACTTT. Translated: CASSYLGQGNSPLHF.

This chain links TRBV4-3 with TRBJ1-6; D unclear. This CDR3 comprises 16 residues. Germline V CDR1 and CDR2: LGHNA, YSLEER. Trimming removed 4 bases at V and 6 bases at J, with 16 bases between. CDR3 DNA: TGCGCCAGCAGCCCCCTTCAGTGGGCTTCTAATTCACCCCTCCACTTT. Translated: CASSPLQWASNSPLHF.

This chain uses TRBV3-1 (or the pseudogene TRBV3-2) with TRBJ1-6; 8 bases line up with TRBD1. J was trimmed by 10 bases and V by 0 bases; bases with no gene match: 2. The CDR3 totals 14 residues. Looked up from germline, CDR1 is LGHDT and CDR2 is YNNKEL (reference sequence). DNA for the CDR3: TGTGCCAGCAGCCAAGATCAGGGGGCGTCACCCCTCCACTTT. Translation gives CASSQDQGASPLHF.

V gene TRBV9 combines with J gene TRBJ1-2, with a possible D match to TRBD1 (6 bases). Trimming cost V 2 bases and J 5 bases, with 22 bases left between them. Looked up from germline, CDR1 is SGDLS and CDR2 is YYNGEE. This CDR3 is 17 amino acids long. CDR3 DNA: TGTGCCAGCAGCGTGGACAGATCTCCCCTGAGAGGGTATGGCTACACCTTC. It encodes CASSVDRSPLRGYGYTF.